This T cell receptor (beta chain) was identified in a study of response to subunit inactivated influenza vaccine. Via MiXCR, TCRdb re-called the RT-PCR reads, giving one row per CDR3 protein. Of about half a million distinct CDR3 sequences in the sample, around 8% are singletons; the top ten hold roughly 13%. Broader study findings: That few new T cells are recruited by each seasonal influenza vaccination was the authors' suggestion.

This clonotype was seen at least ten times. Its antigen is as yet unknown. The CDR3 contains 14 residues. Germline V gives CDR1 MNHEY, CDR2 SVGAGI. Trimming stripped 4 bases from V and 9 bases from J, with 16 bases between. The input for sequencing was PBMCs from blood, taken less than 25 months after vaccination. The sequence derives from a man between 50 and 75 years old who received an inactivated influenza vaccine. The chain carries TRBV6-5 and TRBJ2-1; unclear D gene. The CDR3 bases are TGTGCCAGCAGTTCCTCTACCCTATTTGGTGAGCAGTTCTTC. Amino acids: CASSSSTLFGEQFF.